This T cell receptor beta chain derives from a study of chemoradiotherapy in HPV16-positive cancers. Findings of the study overall: HPV-specific T cells were functionally defined from only two HPV16-positive patients. For HPV16-positive patients, expanding HPV-responsive T cells associated with longer recurrence-free survival.

V was clipped by 1 base and J by 0 bases, with 6 bases between them. The CDR3 is 14 residues long. Germline V gene data show CDR1 as MGHRA and CDR2 as YSYEKL. Of note for this clone: What it recognizes is unknown.

Using immunoSEQ multiplex PCR, the repertoire was profiled, and TCRdb retains in-frame clones only, with some absent. Altogether fewer than 15,000 clones are present, under 95% being singletons, with the ten largest covering less than 3.5%. This sequence was found in a human donor with HPV-associated anogenital cancer. The rearrangement uses TRBV4-1 and TRBJ1-1; D might be TRBD1 (5 bases). Material: blood, obtained from a patient who underwent chemoradiotherapy. The CDR3 coding sequence is TGCGCCAGCAGCCAAGGACAGTTGAACACTGAAGCTTTCTTT. Translated, it gives CASSQGQLNTEAFF.